The 26 T cell receptor beta chains presented below share a single source sample, sequenced in a study of T cell responses to AZD1222 COVID-19 vaccine. Libraries were prepared by immunoSEQ multiplex PCR; TCRdb keeps only in-frame clonotypes and omits some of them. The sample lists more than 70,000 clones; around 90% were seen once. Specimen: peripheral blood, collected on day 0 of MenACWY control vaccination. The receptors here all came from an adult in good health.

The V call is TRBV6-2 or TRBV6-3, the J call TRBJ1-2, with 7 bases lining up with TRBD1. There are 13 residues in the CDR3. Looked up from germline, CDR1 is MNHEY and CDR2 is SVGEGT. J lost 8 bases, V lost 2 bases, and 5 bases had no gene match. The CDR3 loop reads CASSYPLGGGYTF. The CDR3 DNA sequence: TGTGCCAGCAGTTACCCTTTAGGGGGCGGCTACACCTTC.

The chain carries TRBV12-3 or TRBV12-4 and TRBJ2-3; D is possibly TRBD2 (5 bases). V gave up 8 bases and J gave up 4 bases, with 10 bases separating them. The length of the CDR3 is 12 residues. DNA of the CDR3: TGTGCCAGCTCGGCGGAGGCAGATACGCAGTATTTT. This codes for CASSAEADTQYF.

The chain links TRBV5-1 to TRBJ1-4; the D gene is possibly TRBD1 (5 bases). Trimming cost V 0 bases and J 7 bases, with 7 bases left between them. The germline gives CDR1 SGHRS, CDR2 YFSETQ. The CDR3 is 13 amino acids. The CDR3 DNA is TGCGCCAGCAGCTTGGGGGGGTTTGAAAAACTGTTTTTT. Protein: CASSLGGFEKLFF.

V is TRBV15 and J is TRBJ1-2; 7 nucleotides match TRBD1. J was trimmed by 4 bases and V by 1 base; bases with no gene match: 0. Looked up from germline, CDR1 is LNHNV and CDR2 is YYDKDF (reference sequence). This CDR3 region has 13 residues. The CDR3 here is CATSRGQGYGYTF. Written as DNA, the CDR3 is TGTGCCACCAGCAGAGGACAGGGCTATGGCTACACCTTC.

This sequence joins TRBV19 and TRBJ1-2, with 7 bases that match TRBD1. J gave up 6 bases and V 7 bases, and 5 bases lay outside the gene matches. The germline V gene encodes CDR1 LNHDA and CDR2 SQIVND (reference sequence). This CDR3 region has 12 residues. CDR3 nucleotide sequence: TGTGCCAGTAAAAGGGGGCTGGATGGCTACACCTTC. Translated, it gives CASKRGLDGYTF.

This chain uses TRBV7-9 with TRBJ1-4, with D possibly matching TRBD1 (6 bases). CDR3 size: 15 residues. Germline CDR1 and CDR2: SEHNR and FQNEAQ (reference sequence). V dropped 4 bases and J dropped 4 bases, with 13 bases sitting between them. For the CDR3, the DNA is TGTGCCAGCAGCTCCCCGGGACACCATAATGAAAAACTGTTTTTT. Translation gives CASSSPGHHNEKLFF.

This clone was seen a handful of times. This chain connects TRBV3-1 (or the pseudogene TRBV3-2) to TRBJ1-1, with 8 bases matching TRBD1. The CDR3 totals 14 residues. The germline gives CDR1 LGHDT, CDR2 YNNKEL (reference sequence). V shed 3 bases, J shed 1 base, and the junction held 1 base outside the gene matches. The CDR3 DNA reads TGTGCCAGCAGCCAGGGACAGGCGAACACTGAAGCTTTCTTT. It specifies CASSQGQANTEAFF.

The genes are TRBV12-3 or TRBV12-4 and TRBJ2-5; D perhaps matches TRBD2 (5 bases). CDR3 length: 13 amino acids. V was pared by 7 bases and J by 7 bases, with 16 bases between. CDR3 region: CASTSAWEWTQYF. Written as DNA, the CDR3 is TGTGCCAGCACCTCCGCGTGGGAGTGGACCCAGTACTTC.

This clone was detected a few times. The chain links TRBV28 to TRBJ1-2, with D possibly TRBD1 on 5 matching bases. This CDR3 has 14 residues. With 6 bases removed from V and 2 bases from J, the gap between germline ends came to 13 bases. CDR1 is MDHEN and CDR2 is SYDVKM in the germline V gene. The CDR3 coding sequence is TGTGCCAGCAGCCCTACCGGGACCAACTATGGCTACACCTTC. Residues: CASSPTGTNYGYTF.

Regarding this clone: One junction end disagrees with the germline gene, perhaps due to a read error. The chain carries TRBV11-3 and TRBJ2-7, with TRBD2 matching 9 bases. CDR1 is SGHNT and CDR2 is YENEEA in the germline V gene. This CDR3 region has 16 residues. The CDR3 nucleotides read TGTGCCGGCAGCTTAGACGGTGCGGGGGGGAAGTACGAGCAGTACTTC. Translated: CAGSLDGAGGKYEQYF.

The V call is TRBV7-2, the J call TRBJ1-5; TRBD1 aligns across 8 bases. Germline V lookup: CDR1 SGHTA, CDR2 FQGNSA. With 5 bases clipped from V and 2 bases from J, the junction kept 11 bases outside the gene matches. This CDR3 is 17 amino acids long. CDR3 nucleotides: TGTGCCAGCAGCCTAACCATCGGGACAGGAGGCAATCAGCCCCAGCATTTT. Residues: CASSLTIGTGGNQPQHF.

The CDR3 loop reads CASSHPGGRGFNSPLHF. CDR3 nucleotides: TGCGCCAGCAGCCACCCCGGCGGGAGGGGGTTTAATTCACCCCTCCACTTT. The V and J genes are TRBV4-1 and TRBJ1-6; D might be TRBD1 (6 bases). This CDR3 contains 17 residues. The V and J ends lost 3 bases and 6 bases respectively, with 18 bases between them. Germline V CDR1 and CDR2: MGHRA, YSYEKL.

The CDR3 nucleotides are TGTGCCAGCAGCCCAAGCCCGAATGAAAAACTGTTTTTT. Translation gives CASSPSPNEKLFF. The chain is built from TRBV5-5 and TRBJ1-4; D is unclear. The ends were cut back, 4 bases at V and 5 bases at J, with 9 bases in the middle. The germline V gene encodes CDR1 SGHKS and CDR2 YYEKEE (reference sequence). There are 13 residues in the CDR3.

The rearrangement uses TRBV7-2 and TRBJ2-1, with 9 bases matching TRBD1. Germline loops: CDR1 SGHTA, CDR2 FQGNSA. V dropped 1 base and J dropped 8; count of bases not matched to a gene: 6. The CDR3 is 15 residues long. Here the CDR3 reads CASSLGGQGADEQFF. CDR3 DNA: TGTGCCAGCAGCTTAGGGGGACAGGGAGCCGATGAGCAGTTCTTC. Filled out from reference TRBV7-2 and TRBJ2-1, the complete variable domain reads GAGVSQSPSNKVTEKGKDVELRCDPISGHTALYWYRQSLGQGLEFLIYFQGNSAPDKSGLPSDRFSAERTGGSVSTLTIQRTQQEDSAVYLCASSLGGQGADEQFFGPGTRLTVL.

The chain is built from TRBV10-3 and TRBJ1-5, with D tentatively TRBD1 (5 bases). The CDR3 is made up of 14 amino acids. The germline V gene has CDR1 ENHRY and CDR2 SYGVKD. The V gene lost 2 bases and the J gene lost 4 bases, with 9 bases spanning the gap. The CDR3 nucleotides read TGTGCCATCAGTGAGGGCAGGGTGAATCAGCCCCAGCATTTT. It translates to CAISEGRVNQPQHF.

V and J are TRBV9 and TRBJ1-2; D remains unclear. Per germline, CDR1 SGDLS and CDR2 YYNGEE. V lost 0 bases, J lost 6 bases, and 18 bases lay in between. The CDR3 totals 16 residues. This CDR3 is CASSVDGFRLPNGYTF. DNA for the CDR3: TGTGCCAGCAGCGTAGACGGTTTCAGGCTCCCCAATGGCTACACCTTC.

This sequence joins TRBV9 and TRBJ1-1; D is uncertain. The germline CDR1 and CDR2 sequences are SGDLS and YYNGEE. Trimming cost V 1 base and J 1 base, with 8 bases left between them. This CDR3 region has 14 residues. The CDR3 loop is CASSVRPENTEAFF. CDR3 nucleotide sequence: TGTGCCAGCAGCGTAAGGCCGGAGAACACTGAAGCTTTCTTT.

The genes are TRBV27 and TRBJ1-6; D not certain. This CDR3 region has 13 residues. The V gene's germline CDR1 is MNHEY and CDR2 SMNVEV (reference sequence). The V end was cut by 5 bases, the J end by 10 bases, with 12 bases between. CDR3 in DNA: TGTGCCAGCAGTAACGGAGCAGAATCACCCCTCCACTTT. Translating it yields CASSNGAESPLHF.

This chain uses TRBV4-3 with TRBJ1-2; D call uncertain. This CDR3 contains 15 residues. The V gene's germline CDR1 is LGHNA and CDR2 YSLEER. The V gene lost 0 bases and the J gene lost 2 bases, with 10 bases spanning the gap. CDR3 region: CASSQDFSNNYGYTF. DNA of the CDR3: TGCGCCAGCAGCCAAGATTTTTCGAACAACTATGGCTACACCTTC.

This chain uses TRBV7-8 with TRBJ1-6, with D uncertain. The CDR3 length is 15 residues. CDR1 is SGHVS and CDR2 is FQNEAQ in the germline V gene. V was clipped by 5 bases and J by 5 bases, with 13 bases between them. The CDR3 sequence: CASSLEGINNSPLHF. The CDR3 coding sequence is TGTGCCAGCAGCCTTGAAGGGATCAATAATTCACCCCTCCACTTT.

This clone was counted a single time. Its ends do not fully match the called genes, so a read error is possible. The rearrangement joins TRBV7-8 to TRBJ1-2; D is uncertain. Germline assignment: CDR1 SGHVS and CDR2 FQNEAQ. The CDR3 extends over 14 amino acids. The CDR3 DNA follows: TGTGCCAGCAGCTTAGAGGCGGGGATCTTTAACAACCACTTC. Translating it yields CASSLEAGIFNNHF.

The CDR3 coding sequence is TGTGCCAGCCGGGTCGGTGCGGCTGGCTACGAGCAGTACTTC. This codes for CASRVGAAGYEQYF. The chain links TRBV7-2 to TRBJ2-7, with D unclear. Germline CDR1 is SGHTA and CDR2 is FQGNSA. V lost 8 bases and J 3 bases, leaving 17 bases between the germline ends. The CDR3 length is 14 residues.

The chain carries TRBV19 and TRBJ2-5; 8 bases are shared with TRBD2. Trimming at V came to 5 bases and at J to 5 bases, leaving 10 bases not matched to a gene. The CDR3 is 15 residues long. CDR1 and CDR2 (germline): LNHDA, SQIVND (reference sequence). The CDR3 DNA is TGTGCCAGTAGTCCCGAGCGGGGGCAGCGGGAGACCCAGTACTTC. It is translated as CASSPERGQRETQYF.

The chain joins TRBV6-5 to TRBJ1-4; TRBD1 matches 12 bases. Per germline, CDR1 MNHEY and CDR2 SVGAGI. This CDR3 has 14 amino acids. Unmatched junction bases numbered 11, after V lost 5 bases and J lost 16 bases. CDR3 sequence reads: CASSPGQGASRQFF. The CDR3 region has the DNA TGTGCCAGCAGTCCGGGACAGGGGGCATCTCGTCAGTTTTTT.

This chain uses TRBV6-5 with TRBJ1-3; 7 nucleotides line up with TRBD1. Germline values: CDR1 MNHEY, CDR2 SVGAGI. This CDR3 contains 13 residues. V was clipped by 7 bases and J by 4 bases; unmatched bases: 4. The CDR3 nucleotides read TGTGCCAGCAATAGACAGGGAGGAAACACCATATATTTT. This encodes CASNRQGGNTIYF.

The chain employs TRBV10-3 and TRBJ1-2, with D possibly being TRBD1 (5 bases). CDR3 length equals 12 residues. The V end was cut by 3 bases, the J end by 8 bases, with 10 bases between. CDR1 is ENHRY, CDR2 SYGVKD, per germline. The CDR3 loop is CAISDGGGGYTF. CDR3 in DNA: TGTGCCATCAGTGATGGGGGAGGCGGCTACACCTTC.